These 4 T cell receptor beta chains share one sample of origin, sequenced in a study of OX40 agonist ivuxolimab in advanced cancers. Clones were sequenced by immunoSEQ multiplex PCR, and TCRdb holds only the in-frame ones, with some missing. The sample has roughly 48,000 clones; about 85% are singletons. The specimen was CD4+ or CD8+ T cells sorted from blood, collected in a trial of the OX40 agonist ivuxolimab. The origin of the receptors is an adult with an advanced solid tumor such as melanoma, head and neck, liver or kidney cancer.

The chain employs TRBV7-9 and TRBJ1-4, with 8 bases fitting TRBD1. CDR3 length equals 14 residues. Germline-derived CDR1 and CDR2 are SEHNR and FQNEAQ (reference sequence). V shed 6 bases and J 3 bases; nucleotides not matched to a gene: 3. CDR3 in DNA: TGTGCCAGCAGTTCGGACAGGGCTAATGAAAAACTGTTTTTT. This gives the protein CASSSDRANEKLFF.

The CDR3 reads CASSQARGGYTF. DNA of the CDR3: TGTGCCAGCAGCCAAGCGAGGGGTGGCTACACCTTC. This chain connects TRBV14 to TRBJ1-2, with a possible D match to TRBD1 (5 bases). V lost 1 base to trimming and J lost 7 bases, with 7 bases between them. The CDR3 spans 12 residues. CDR1 and CDR2 (germline): SGHDN, FVKESK.

The V and J genes are TRBV7-9 and TRBJ2-5; D is undetermined. The V gene lost 4 bases and the J gene lost 4 bases, with 10 bases spanning the gap. In germline, CDR1 is SEHNR, CDR2 FQNEAQ (reference sequence). CDR3 length equals 13 residues. The CDR3 DNA follows: TGTGCCAGCAGCTCTGGGCCTATAGAGACCCAGTACTTC. It encodes CASSSGPIETQYF.

The chain couples TRBV7-9 to TRBJ2-5; 11 bases agree with TRBD2. The CDR3 is 15 amino acids. V was pared by 4 bases and J by 4 bases, with 5 bases of the junction left unmatched. The V gene's germline CDR1 is SEHNR and CDR2 FQNEAQ (reference sequence). The CDR3 protein is CASSSNSGRGETQYF. The CDR3 DNA is TGTGCCAGCAGCTCTAATAGCGGGAGGGGAGAGACCCAGTACTTC.